The present T cell receptor beta chain was sequenced within a study of shared clonotypes between healthy human individuals. Profiled with immunoSEQ multiplex PCR; TCRdb holds only in-frame clones, not every one. The sample has hundreds of thousands of clones, 90% to 97% seen once; the top ten hold around 0.1%. Selected positively for CCR7 and CD45RO-negative, naive CD8 cells excluded terminally differentiated effector memory CD45RA+ cells. The CDR3 contains 14 residues. Between the trimmed V and J ends, which lost 3 bases and 3 bases, there was a span of 11 bases. In germline, CDR1 is MNHEY, CDR2 SMNVEV (reference sequence).

V usage is TRBV27 and J usage is TRBJ2-5, with D perhaps matching TRBD1 or TRBD2 (5 bases each). This TCR came from a woman aged 30 to 39 in good health. Input material: naive CD8+ T cells sorted from blood. DNA of the CDR3: TGTGCCAGCAGTTTCCCGGGACCCAAAGAGACCCAGTACTTC. As protein: CASSFPGPKETQYF.